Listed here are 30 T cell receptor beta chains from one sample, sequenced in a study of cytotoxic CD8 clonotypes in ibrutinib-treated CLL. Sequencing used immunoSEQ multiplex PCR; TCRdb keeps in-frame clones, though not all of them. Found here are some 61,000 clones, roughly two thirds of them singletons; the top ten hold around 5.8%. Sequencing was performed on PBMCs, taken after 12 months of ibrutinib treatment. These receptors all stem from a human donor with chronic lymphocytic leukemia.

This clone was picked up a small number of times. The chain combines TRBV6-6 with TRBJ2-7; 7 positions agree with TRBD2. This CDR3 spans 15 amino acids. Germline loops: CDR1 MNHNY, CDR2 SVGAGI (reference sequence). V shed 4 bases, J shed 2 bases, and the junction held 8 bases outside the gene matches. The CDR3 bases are TGTGCCAGCAGTTCTCGGACGGGAGGACCCTACGAGCAGTACTTC. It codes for CASSSRTGGPYEQYF.

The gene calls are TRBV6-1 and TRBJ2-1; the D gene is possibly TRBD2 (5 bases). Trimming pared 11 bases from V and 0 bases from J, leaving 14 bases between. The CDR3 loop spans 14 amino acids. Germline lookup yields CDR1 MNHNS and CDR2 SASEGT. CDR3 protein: CAGCAGSSYNEQFF. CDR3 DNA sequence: TGTGCCGGCTGTGCGGGTAGCTCCTACAATGAGCAGTTCTTC.

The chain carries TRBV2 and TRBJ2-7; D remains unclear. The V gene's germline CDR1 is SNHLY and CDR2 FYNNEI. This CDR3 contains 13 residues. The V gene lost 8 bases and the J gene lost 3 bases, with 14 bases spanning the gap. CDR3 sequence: CASVPSPIYEQYF. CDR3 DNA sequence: TGTGCCAGCGTCCCCTCCCCGATCTACGAGCAGTACTTC. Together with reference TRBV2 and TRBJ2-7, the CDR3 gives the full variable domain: EPEVTQTPSHQVTQMGQEVILRCVPISNHLYFYWYRQILGQKVEFLVSFYNNEISEKSEIFDDQFSVERPDGSNFTLKIRSTKLEDSAMYFCASVPSPIYEQYFGPGTRLTVT.

The CDR3 region is CAISDRTGHNSPLHF. CDR3 bases: TGTGCCATCAGTGACCGGACAGGGCATAATTCACCCCTCCACTTT. V and J are TRBV10-3 and TRBJ1-6; 8 bases map to TRBD1. V shed 3 bases and J 5 bases; nucleotides not matched to a gene: 3. The CDR3 contains 15 residues. The germline V gene encodes CDR1 ENHRY and CDR2 SYGVKD.

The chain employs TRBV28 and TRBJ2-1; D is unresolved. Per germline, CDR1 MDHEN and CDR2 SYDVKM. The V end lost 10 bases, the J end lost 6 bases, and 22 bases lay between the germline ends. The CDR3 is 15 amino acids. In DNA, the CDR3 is TGTGCCACCACCCTGCGGCTAACCGTCCCCAATGAGCAGTTCTTC. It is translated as CATTLRLTVPNEQFF.

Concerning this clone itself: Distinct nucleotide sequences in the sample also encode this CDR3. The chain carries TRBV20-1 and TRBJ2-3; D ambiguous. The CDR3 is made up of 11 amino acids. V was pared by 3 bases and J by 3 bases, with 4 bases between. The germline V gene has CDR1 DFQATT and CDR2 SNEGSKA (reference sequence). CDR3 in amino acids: CSASRTDTQYF. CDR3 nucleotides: TGCAGTGCTAGTCGGACAGATACGCAGTATTTT.

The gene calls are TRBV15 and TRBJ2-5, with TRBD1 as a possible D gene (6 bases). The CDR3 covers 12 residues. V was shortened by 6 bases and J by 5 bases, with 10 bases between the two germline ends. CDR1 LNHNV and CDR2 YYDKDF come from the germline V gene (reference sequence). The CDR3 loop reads CATSPGEETQYF. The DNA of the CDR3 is TGTGCCACCAGTCCAGGGGAGGAGACCCAGTACTTC.

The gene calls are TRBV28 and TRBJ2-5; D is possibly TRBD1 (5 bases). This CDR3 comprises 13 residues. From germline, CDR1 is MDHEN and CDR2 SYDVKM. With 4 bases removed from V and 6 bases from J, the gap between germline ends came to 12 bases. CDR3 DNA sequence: TGTGCCAGCAGTTCGGCAGGGCAAAAGACCCAGTACTTC. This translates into CASSSAGQKTQYF.

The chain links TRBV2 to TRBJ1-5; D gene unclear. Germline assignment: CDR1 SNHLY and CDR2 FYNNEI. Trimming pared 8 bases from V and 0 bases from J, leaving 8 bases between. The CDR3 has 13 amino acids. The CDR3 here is CASDRDSNQPQHF. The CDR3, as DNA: TGTGCCAGCGATCGGGATAGCAATCAGCCCCAGCATTTT.

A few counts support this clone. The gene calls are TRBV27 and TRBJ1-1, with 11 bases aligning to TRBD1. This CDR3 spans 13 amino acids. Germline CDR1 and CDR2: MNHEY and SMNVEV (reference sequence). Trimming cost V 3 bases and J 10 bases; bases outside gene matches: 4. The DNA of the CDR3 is TGTGCCAGCAGTTTTCGGACAGGGGGCTTAGCTTTCTTT. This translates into CASSFRTGGLAFF.

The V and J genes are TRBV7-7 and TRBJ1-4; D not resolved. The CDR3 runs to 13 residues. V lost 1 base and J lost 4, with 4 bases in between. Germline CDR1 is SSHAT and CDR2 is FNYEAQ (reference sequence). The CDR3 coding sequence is TGTGCCAGCAGCTTAGGGTATAATGAAAAACTGTTTTTT. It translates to CASSLGYNEKLFF. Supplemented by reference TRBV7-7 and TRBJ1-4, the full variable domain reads GAGVSQSPRYKVTKRGQDVTLRCDPISSHATLYWYQQALGQGPEFLTYFNYEAQPDKSGLPSDRFSAERPEGSISTLTIQRTEQRDSAMYRCASSLGYNEKLFFGSGTQLSVL.

CDR3 nucleotides: TGTGCCAGTAGTATTGGGAAGGGGAACTATGGCTACACCTTC. This sequence encodes CASSIGKGNYGYTF. V is TRBV19 and J is TRBJ1-2, with D possibly matching TRBD1 (5 bases). CDR3 length equals 14 residues. Germline loops: CDR1 LNHDA, CDR2 SQIVND (reference sequence). V was cut by 3 bases and J by 2 bases, with 10 bases left in between.

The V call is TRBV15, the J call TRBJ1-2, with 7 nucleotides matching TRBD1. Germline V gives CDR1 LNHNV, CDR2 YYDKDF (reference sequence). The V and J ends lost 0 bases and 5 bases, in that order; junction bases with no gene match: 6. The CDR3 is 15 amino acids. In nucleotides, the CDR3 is TGTGCCACCAGCAGAGACCGGACAGGAGGGTATGGCTACACCTTC. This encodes CATSRDRTGGYGYTF. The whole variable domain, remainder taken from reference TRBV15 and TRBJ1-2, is DAMVIQNPRYQVTQFGKPVTLSCSQTLNHNVMYWYQQKSSQAPKLLFHYYDKDFNNEADTPDNFQSRRPNTSFCFLDIRSPGLGDTAMYLCATSRDRTGGYGYTFGSGTRLTVV.

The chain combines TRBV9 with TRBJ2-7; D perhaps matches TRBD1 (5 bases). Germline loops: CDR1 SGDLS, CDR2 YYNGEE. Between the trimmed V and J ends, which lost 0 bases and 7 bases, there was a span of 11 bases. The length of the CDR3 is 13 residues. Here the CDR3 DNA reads TGTGCCAGCAGCGTAGAGGGGTTCGGGGAGCAGTACTTC. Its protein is CASSVEGFGEQYF.

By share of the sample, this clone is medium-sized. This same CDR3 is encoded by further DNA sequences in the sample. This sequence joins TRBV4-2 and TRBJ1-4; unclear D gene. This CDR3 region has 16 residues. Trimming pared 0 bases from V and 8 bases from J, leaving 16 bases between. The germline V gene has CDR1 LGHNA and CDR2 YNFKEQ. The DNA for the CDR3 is TGTGCCAGCAGCCAAGAGTGGACCGGTGGTGGAGAAAAACTGTTTTTT. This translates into CASSQEWTGGGEKLFF.

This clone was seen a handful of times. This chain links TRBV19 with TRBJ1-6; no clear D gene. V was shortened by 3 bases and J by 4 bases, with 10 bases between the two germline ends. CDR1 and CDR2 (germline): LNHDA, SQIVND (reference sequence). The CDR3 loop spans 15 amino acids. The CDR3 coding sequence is TGTGCCAGTAGTATGCGAACCGGGTATAATTCACCCCTCCACTTT. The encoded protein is CASSMRTGYNSPLHF.

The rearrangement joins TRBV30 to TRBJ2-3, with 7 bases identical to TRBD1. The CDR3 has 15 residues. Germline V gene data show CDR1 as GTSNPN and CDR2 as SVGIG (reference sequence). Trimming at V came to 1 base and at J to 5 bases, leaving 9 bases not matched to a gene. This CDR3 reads CAWSDKGAQGDTQYF. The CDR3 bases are TGTGCCTGGAGTGACAAGGGGGCGCAGGGAGATACGCAGTATTTT.

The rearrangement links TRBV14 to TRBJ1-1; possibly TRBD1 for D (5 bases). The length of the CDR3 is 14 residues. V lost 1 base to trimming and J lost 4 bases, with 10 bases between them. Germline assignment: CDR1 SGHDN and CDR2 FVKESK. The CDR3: CASSQGGLVTEAFF. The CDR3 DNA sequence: TGTGCCAGCAGCCAAGGGGGGTTGGTCACTGAAGCTTTCTTT.

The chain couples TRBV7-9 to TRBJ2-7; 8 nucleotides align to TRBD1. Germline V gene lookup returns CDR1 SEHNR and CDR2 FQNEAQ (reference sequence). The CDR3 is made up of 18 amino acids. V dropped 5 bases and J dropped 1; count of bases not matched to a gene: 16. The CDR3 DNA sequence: TGTGCCAGCAGCCATACAGGGGGTCTCGTCTCTCGATCCTACGAGCAGTACTTC. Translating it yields CASSHTGGLVSRSYEQYF.

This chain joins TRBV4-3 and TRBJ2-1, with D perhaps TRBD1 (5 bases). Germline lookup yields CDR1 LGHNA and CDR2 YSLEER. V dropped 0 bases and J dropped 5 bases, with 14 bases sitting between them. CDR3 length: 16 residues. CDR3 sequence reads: CASSQDMAGKNNEQFF. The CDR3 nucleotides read TGCGCCAGCAGCCAAGATATGGCAGGGAAGAACAATGAGCAGTTCTTC.

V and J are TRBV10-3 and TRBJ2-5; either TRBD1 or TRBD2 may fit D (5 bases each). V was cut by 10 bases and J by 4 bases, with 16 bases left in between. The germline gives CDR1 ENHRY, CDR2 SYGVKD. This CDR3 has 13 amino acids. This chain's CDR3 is CATIGTLGETQYF. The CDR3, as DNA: TGTGCCACAATAGGGACCCTTGGAGAGACCCAGTACTTC.

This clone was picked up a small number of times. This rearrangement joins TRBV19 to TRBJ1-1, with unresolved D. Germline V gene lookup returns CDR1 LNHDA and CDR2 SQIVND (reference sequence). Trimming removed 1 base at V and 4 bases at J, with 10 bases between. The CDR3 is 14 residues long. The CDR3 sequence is CASSIVGGSTEAFF. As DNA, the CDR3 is TGTGCCAGTAGTATAGTAGGCGGGAGCACTGAAGCTTTCTTT.

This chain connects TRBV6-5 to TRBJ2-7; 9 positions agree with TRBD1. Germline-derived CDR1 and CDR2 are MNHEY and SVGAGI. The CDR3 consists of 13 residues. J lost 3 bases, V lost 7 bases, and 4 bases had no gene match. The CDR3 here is CASNRGQGYEQYF. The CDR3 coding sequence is TGTGCCAGCAACAGGGGGCAAGGCTACGAGCAGTACTTC.

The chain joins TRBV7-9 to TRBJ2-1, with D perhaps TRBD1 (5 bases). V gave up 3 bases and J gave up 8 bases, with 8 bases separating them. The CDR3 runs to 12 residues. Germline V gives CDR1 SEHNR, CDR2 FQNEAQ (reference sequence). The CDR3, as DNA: TGTGCCAGCAGCTTCCAGGGTGATGAGCAGTTCTTC. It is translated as CASSFQGDEQFF. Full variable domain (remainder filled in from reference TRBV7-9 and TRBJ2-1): DTGVSQNPRHKITKRGQNVTFRCDPISEHNRLYWYRQTLGQGPEFLTYFQNEAQLEKSRLLSDRFSAERPKGSFSTLEIQRTEQGDSAMYLCASSFQGDEQFFGPGTRLTVL.

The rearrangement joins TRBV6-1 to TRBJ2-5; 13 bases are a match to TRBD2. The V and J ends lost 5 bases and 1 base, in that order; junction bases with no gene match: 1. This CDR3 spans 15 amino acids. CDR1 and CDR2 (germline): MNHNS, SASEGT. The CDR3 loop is CASSRLAGGQETQYF. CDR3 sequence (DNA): TGTGCCAGCAGTAGACTAGCGGGGGGCCAAGAGACCCAGTACTTC.

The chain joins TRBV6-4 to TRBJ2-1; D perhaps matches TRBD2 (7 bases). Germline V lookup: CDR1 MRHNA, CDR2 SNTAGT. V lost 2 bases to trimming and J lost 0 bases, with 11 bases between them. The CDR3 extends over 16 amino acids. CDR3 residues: CASSDEGGLSYNEQFF. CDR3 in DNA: TGTGCCAGCAGTGACGAGGGGGGGCTCTCCTACAATGAGCAGTTCTTC.

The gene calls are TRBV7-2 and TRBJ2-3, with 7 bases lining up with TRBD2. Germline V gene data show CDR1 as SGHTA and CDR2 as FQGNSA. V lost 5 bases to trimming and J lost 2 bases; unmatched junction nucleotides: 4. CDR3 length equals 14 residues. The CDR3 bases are TGTGCCAGCAGCCCCAGCGGGGCCACAGATACGCAGTATTTT. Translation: CASSPSGATDTQYF.

CDR3 protein: CASSLTPGQRYGYTF. The CDR3 DNA sequence: TGTGCCAGCAGCTTGACACCGGGACAACGCTATGGCTACACCTTC. V gene TRBV7-2 combines with J gene TRBJ1-2, with D possibly being TRBD1 (6 bases). Germline values: CDR1 SGHTA, CDR2 FQGNSA. The V end was cut by 3 bases, the J end by 4 bases, with 15 bases between. The CDR3 is 15 amino acids.

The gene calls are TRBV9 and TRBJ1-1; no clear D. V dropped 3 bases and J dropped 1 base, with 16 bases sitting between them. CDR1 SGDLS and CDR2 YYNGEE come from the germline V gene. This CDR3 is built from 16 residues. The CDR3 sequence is CASSATPWVGNTEAFF. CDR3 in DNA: TGTGCCAGCAGCGCTACACCGTGGGTGGGGAACACTGAAGCTTTCTTT.

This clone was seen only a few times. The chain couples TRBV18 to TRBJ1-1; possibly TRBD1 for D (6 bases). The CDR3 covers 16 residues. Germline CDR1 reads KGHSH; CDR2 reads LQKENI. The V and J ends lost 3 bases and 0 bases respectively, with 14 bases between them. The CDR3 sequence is CASSPRQVTMNTEAFF. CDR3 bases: TGTGCCAGCTCACCCCGACAGGTAACAATGAACACTGAAGCTTTCTTT.